This TCR beta chain was captured in a study of blood T cells in healthy people across ages. Primers used in a second PCR of roughly 7 to 11 cycles were a sample-barcoded 5' primer and a J-beta primer mix. Every sample produced at least 3 million CDR3-containing paired-end reads. TCRdb passed the 5' RACE reads through MiXCR, listing each CDR3 protein once. Seen here are 1.4 million to 1.5 million distinct CDR3 sequences, 40% to 50% observed once, and the top ten hold less than 8%. This CDR3 is built from 13 residues. In germline, CDR1 is SGHDN, CDR2 FVKESK. V was cut by 3 bases and J by 5 bases, with 10 bases left in between. The table lists this clonotype with a count of one.

The rearrangement joins TRBV14 to TRBJ1-2; D remains ambiguous. The source of this sequence is a woman aged 18-29 years in good health. Sequencing was done on a sample of blood. The CDR3 DNA is TGTGCCAGCAGCCAGGGGAGTAAATATGGCTACACCTTC. This translates into CASSQGSKYGYTF.